This T cell receptor beta chain was identified during a study of CD8+CD57+ T cells in acquired aplastic anemia. General observations from the study: Significant differences in CD8+ Simpson's diversity were not observed between patients and controls.

Genomic DNA, serving as template, underwent TCR beta VDJ and CDR3 profiling. TCRdb fed the reads into MiXCR, producing one record per CDR3 protein. The repertoire includes 200,000 to 250,000 distinct CDR3 sequences, around 60% of them detected once, and about 31% sits in the top ten. Only a few counts were recorded for this clonotype. What it recognizes is unknown. The CDR3 length is 16 residues. V dropped 1 base and J dropped 3 bases, with 16 bases sitting between them. CDR1 is SEHNR, CDR2 FQNEAQ, per germline (reference sequence). Sequences were obtained from sorted CD4+, CD8+, or CD8+CD57+ T cells (not recorded which) from PBMCs. The sequence was obtained from a human donor in good health. The genes are TRBV7-9 and TRBJ2-7, with no clear D. The CDR3 DNA is TGTGCCAGCAGCTTAGATATCCTCCGTCGCGACTACGAGCAGTACTTC. Translating gives CASSLDILRRDYEQYF. Drawing the rest from reference TRBV7-9 and TRBJ2-7, the complete variable domain is DTGVSQNPRHKITKRGQNVTFRCDPISEHNRLYWYRQTLGQGPEFLTYFQNEAQLEKSRLLSDRFSAERPKGSFSTLEIQRTEQGDSAMYLCASSLDILRRDYEQYFGPGTRLTVT.